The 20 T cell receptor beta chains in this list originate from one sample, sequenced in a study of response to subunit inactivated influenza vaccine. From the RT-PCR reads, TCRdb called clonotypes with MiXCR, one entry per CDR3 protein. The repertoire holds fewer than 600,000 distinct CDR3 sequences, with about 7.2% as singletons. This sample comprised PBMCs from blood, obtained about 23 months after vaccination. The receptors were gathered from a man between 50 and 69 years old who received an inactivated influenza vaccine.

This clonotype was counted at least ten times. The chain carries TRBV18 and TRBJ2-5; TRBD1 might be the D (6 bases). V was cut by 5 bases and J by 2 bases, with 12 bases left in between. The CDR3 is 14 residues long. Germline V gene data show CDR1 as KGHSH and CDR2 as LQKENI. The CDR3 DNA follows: TGTGCCAGCTCAGCCGGGACACCACAAGAGACCCAGTACTTC. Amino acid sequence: CASSAGTPQETQYF. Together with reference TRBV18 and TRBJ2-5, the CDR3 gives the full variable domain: NAGVMQNPRHLVRRRGQEARLRCSPMKGHSHVYWYRQLPEEGLKFMVYLQKENIIDESGMPKERFSAEFPKEGPSILRIQQVVRGDSAAYFCASSAGTPQETQYFGPGTRLLVL.

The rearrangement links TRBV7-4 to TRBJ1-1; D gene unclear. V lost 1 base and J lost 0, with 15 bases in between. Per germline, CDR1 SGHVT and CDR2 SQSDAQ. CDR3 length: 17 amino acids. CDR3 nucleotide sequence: TGTGCCAGCAGCTTAGAACATCGGCAGCGAATGAACACTGAAGCTTTCTTT. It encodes CASSLEHRQRMNTEAFF.

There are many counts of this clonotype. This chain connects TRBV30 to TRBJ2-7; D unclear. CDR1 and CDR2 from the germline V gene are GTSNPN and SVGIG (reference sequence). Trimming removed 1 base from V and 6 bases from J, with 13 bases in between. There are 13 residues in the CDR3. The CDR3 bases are TGTGCCTGGAGTGCCCCTAGTCTCGGCGAGCAGTACTTC. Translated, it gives CAWSAPSLGEQYF. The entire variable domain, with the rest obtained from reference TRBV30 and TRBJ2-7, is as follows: SQTIHQWPATLVQPVGSPLSLECTVEGTSNPNLYWYRQAAGRGLQLLFYSVGIGQISSEVPQNLSASRPQDRQFILSSKKLLLSDSGFYLCAWSAPSLGEQYFGPGTRLTVT.

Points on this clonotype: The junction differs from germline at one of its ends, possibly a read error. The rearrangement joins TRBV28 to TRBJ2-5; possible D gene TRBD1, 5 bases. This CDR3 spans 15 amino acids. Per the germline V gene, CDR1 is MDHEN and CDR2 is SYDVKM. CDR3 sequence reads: CASSTRQSLQDTQYF. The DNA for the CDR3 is TGTGCCAGCAGTACTCGACAGTCCCTTCAAGATACCCAGTACTTC.

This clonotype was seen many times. The CDR3: CASSQDADFSGANVLTF. The CDR3 DNA is TGTGCCAGCAGTCAGGACGCGGATTTCTCTGGGGCCAACGTCCTGACTTTC. V gene TRBV28 combines with J gene TRBJ2-6; D is unclear. Germline V gene lookup returns CDR1 MDHEN and CDR2 SYDVKM. The CDR3 is made up of 17 amino acids. Trimming cost V 5 bases and J 0 bases, with 14 bases left between them.

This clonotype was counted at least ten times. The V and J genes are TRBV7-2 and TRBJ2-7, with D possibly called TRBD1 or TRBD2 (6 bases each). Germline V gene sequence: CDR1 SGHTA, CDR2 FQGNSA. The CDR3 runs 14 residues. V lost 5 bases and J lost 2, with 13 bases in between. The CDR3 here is CASSPTGATYEQYF. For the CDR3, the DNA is TGTGCCAGCAGCCCCACGGGGGCCACCTACGAGCAGTACTTC.

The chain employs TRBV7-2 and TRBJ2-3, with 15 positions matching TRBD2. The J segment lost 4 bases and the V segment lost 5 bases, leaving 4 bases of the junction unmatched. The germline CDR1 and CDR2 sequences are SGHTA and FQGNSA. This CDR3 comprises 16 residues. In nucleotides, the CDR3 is TGTGCCAGCAGCCAAGGACTAGCGGGGGGGGCAGATACGCAGTATTTT. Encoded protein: CASSQGLAGGADTQYF.

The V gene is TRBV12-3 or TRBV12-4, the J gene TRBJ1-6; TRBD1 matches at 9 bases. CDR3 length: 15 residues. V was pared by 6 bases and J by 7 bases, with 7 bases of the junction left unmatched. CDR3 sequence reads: CASSGTGRLNSPLHF. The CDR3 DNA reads TGTGCCAGCAGCGGGACAGGGAGATTAAATTCACCCCTCCACTTT.

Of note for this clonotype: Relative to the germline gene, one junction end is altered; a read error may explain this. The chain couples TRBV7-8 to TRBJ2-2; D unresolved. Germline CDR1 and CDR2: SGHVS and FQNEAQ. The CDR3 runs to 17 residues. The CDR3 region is CASGLSRVSANTGELFF. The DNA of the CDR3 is TGTGCCAGCGGCTTATCTCGCGTCTCCGCGAACACCGGGGAGCTGTTTTTT.

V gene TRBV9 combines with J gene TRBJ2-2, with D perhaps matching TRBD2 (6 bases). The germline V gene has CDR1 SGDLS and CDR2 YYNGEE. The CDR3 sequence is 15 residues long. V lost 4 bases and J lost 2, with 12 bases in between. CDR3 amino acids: CASSSRGLNTGELFF. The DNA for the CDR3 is TGTGCCAGCAGCTCGCGGGGACTTAACACCGGGGAGCTGTTTTTT.

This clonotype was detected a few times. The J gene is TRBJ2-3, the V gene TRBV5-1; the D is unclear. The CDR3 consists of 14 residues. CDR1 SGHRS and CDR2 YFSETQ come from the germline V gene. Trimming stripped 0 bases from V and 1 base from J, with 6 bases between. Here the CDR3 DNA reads TGCGCCAGCAGCTTGGAATGGGGCACAGATACGCAGTATTTT. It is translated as CASSLEWGTDTQYF.

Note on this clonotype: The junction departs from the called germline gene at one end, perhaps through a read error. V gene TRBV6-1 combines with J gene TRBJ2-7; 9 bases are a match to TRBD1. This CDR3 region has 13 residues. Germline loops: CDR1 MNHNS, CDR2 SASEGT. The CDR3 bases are TGTGCCACAAAAACAGGGGGCTCCCACGAGCAGTACTTC. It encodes CATKTGGSHEQYF.

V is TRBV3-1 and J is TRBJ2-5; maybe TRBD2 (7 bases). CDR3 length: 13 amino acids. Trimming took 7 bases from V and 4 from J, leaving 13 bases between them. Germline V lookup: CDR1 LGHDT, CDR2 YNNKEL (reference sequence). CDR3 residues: CASKRGGTETQYF. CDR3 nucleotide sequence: TGTGCCAGCAAGAGGGGGGGCACAGAGACCCAGTACTTC.

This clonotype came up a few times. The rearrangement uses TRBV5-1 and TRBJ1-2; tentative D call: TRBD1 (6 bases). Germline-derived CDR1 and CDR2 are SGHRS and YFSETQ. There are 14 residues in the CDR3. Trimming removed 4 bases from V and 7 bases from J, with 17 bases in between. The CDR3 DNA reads TGCGCCAGCAGCCTGGACAGATCCGACCGTGGCTACACCTTC. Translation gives CASSLDRSDRGYTF. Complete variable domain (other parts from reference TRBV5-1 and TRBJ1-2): KAGVTQTPRYLIKTRGQQVTLSCSPISGHRSVSWYQQTPGQGLQFLFEYFSETQRNKGNFPGRFSGRQFSNSRSEMNVSTLELGDSALYLCASSLDRSDRGYTFGSGTRLTVV.

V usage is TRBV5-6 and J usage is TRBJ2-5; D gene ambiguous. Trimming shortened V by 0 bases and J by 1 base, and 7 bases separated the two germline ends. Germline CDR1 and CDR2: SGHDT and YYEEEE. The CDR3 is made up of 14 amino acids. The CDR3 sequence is CASSLDGSQETQYF. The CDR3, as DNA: TGTGCCAGCAGCTTGGATGGGTCCCAAGAGACCCAGTACTTC.

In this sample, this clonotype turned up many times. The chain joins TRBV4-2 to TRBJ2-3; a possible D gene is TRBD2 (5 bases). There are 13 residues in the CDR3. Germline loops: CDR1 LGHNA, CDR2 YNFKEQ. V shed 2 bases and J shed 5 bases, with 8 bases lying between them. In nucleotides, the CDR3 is TGTGCCAGCAGCCAATTGGAGGAAGATACGCAGTATTTT. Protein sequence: CASSQLEEDTQYF.

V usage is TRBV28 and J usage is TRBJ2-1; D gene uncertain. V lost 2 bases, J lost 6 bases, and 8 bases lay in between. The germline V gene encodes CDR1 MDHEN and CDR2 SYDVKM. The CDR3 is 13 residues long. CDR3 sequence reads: CASSLLTFNEQFF. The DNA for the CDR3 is TGTGCCAGCAGTTTACTGACATTCAATGAGCAGTTCTTC. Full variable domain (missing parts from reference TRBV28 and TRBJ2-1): DVKVTQSSRYLVKRTGEKVFLECVQDMDHENMFWYRQDPGLGLRLIYFSYDVKMKEKGDIPEGYSVSREKKERFSLILESASTNQTSMYLCASSLLTFNEQFFGPGTRLTVL.

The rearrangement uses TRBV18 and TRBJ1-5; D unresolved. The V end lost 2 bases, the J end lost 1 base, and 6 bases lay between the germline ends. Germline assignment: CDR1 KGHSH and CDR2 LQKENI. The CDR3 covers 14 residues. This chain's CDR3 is CASSPGISNQPQHF. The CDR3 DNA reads TGTGCCAGCTCACCAGGCATAAGCAATCAGCCCCAGCATTTT.

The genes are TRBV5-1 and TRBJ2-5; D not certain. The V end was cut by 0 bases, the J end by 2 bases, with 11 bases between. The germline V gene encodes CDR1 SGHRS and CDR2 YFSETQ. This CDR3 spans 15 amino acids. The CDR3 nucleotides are TGCGCCAGCAGCTTGGATGGGCGAAGACAAGAGACCCAGTACTTC. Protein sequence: CASSLDGRRQETQYF.

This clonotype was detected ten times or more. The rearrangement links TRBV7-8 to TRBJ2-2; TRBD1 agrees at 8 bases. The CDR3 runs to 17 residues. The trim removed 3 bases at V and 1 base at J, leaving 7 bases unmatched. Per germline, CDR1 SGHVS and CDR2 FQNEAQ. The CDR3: CASSFQFGQGNTGELFF. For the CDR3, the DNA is TGTGCCAGCAGCTTCCAGTTTGGACAGGGGAACACCGGGGAGCTGTTTTTT.